A single sample is the source of the 11 T cell receptor beta chains below, sequenced in a study of a mutant IDH1 vaccine in newly diagnosed glioma. Time point meaning: week 47, end of study. Each dose delivered 300 ug of mutant IDH1 20-mer peptide subcutaneously with imiquimod. No antigen is known for these receptors. Some clones are missing from TCRdb's copy, which holds only in-frame ones; the method was immunoSEQ multiplex PCR. The sample consists of fewer than 85,000 clones, 75% to 90% of them appearing once. The sequencing used PBMCs, collected from a glioma patient whose treatment included an IDH1 peptide vaccine. These receptors originate from a man aged 40-49 years with glioma.

DNA of the CDR3: TGTGCCAGCTCACCGGGAAGCCTCGAGCAGTACTTC. Translated: CASSPGSLEQYF. The chain has TRBV18 and TRBJ2-5, with D hard to call. The end of the DNA is better explained by TRBJ2-7, so the J call may be wrong. The CDR3 runs to 12 residues. Germline V lookup: CDR1 KGHSH, CDR2 LQKENI.

The rearrangement uses TRBV19 and TRBJ2-5; 7 bases fit TRBD2. Germline V gives CDR1 LNHDA, CDR2 SQIVND (reference sequence). Unmatched junction bases numbered 8, after V lost 5 bases and J lost 5 bases. This CDR3 comprises 14 residues. The chain's CDR3 is CASSEWRGGETQYF. The CDR3 DNA reads as TGTGCCAGTAGTGAGTGGAGGGGAGGGGAGACCCAGTACTTC.

The V gene is TRBV5-6, the J gene TRBJ2-7, with 7 bases that match TRBD1. The J segment lost 5 bases and the V segment lost 2 bases, leaving 7 bases of the junction unmatched. The length of the CDR3 is 14 residues. Per the germline V gene, CDR1 is SGHDT and CDR2 is YYEEEE. CDR3 sequence (DNA): TGTGCCAGCAGCTTCTTGACAGGGAAAGACGAGCAGTACTTC. This codes for CASSFLTGKDEQYF.

The chain's CDR3 is CASSWPGGPAMTQYF. For the CDR3, the DNA is TGTGCCAGCAGCTGGCCGGGAGGGCCAGCAATGACGCAGTATTTT. The chain couples TRBV7-2 to TRBJ2-3; 8 bases match TRBD2. The CDR3 length is 15 residues. V was clipped by 4 bases and J by 9 bases; unmatched bases: 12. Germline lookup yields CDR1 SGHTA and CDR2 FQGNSA.

The DNA for the CDR3 is TGTGCCAGCAGTTTGGGCGGAGGGACTAGCGGACCTCTGGATACGCAGTATTTT. Its translation: CASSLGGGTSGPLDTQYF. The chain carries TRBV28 and TRBJ2-3; 11 bases fit TRBD2. Germline V gene data show CDR1 as MDHEN and CDR2 as SYDVKM. With V trimmed by 3 bases and J by 6 bases, 14 bases remained unmatched. CDR3 size: 18 residues.

A few counts support this clone. This chain links TRBV18 with TRBJ2-7, with 10 bases identical to TRBD1. Germline CDR1 reads KGHSH; CDR2 reads LQKENI. This CDR3 spans 14 amino acids. Trimming took 3 bases from V and 3 from J; bases not matched to a gene: 2. CDR3 sequence reads: CASSPGQGFYEQYF. CDR3 sequence (DNA): TGTGCCAGCTCACCGGGACAGGGGTTCTACGAGCAGTACTTC.

CDR3 loop: CASSLAPTDTQYF. The CDR3 nucleotides are TGCGCCAGCAGCTTGGCCCCCACAGATACGCAGTATTTT. The rearrangement links TRBV5-1 to TRBJ2-3; D gene uncertain. The ends were cut back, 0 bases at V and 2 bases at J, with 4 bases in the middle. CDR3 length equals 13 residues. Germline V gene lookup returns CDR1 SGHRS and CDR2 YFSETQ.

The table lists this clone with a few counts. The chain couples TRBV23-1 to TRBJ1-1, with D perhaps matching TRBD1 (6 bases). TRBV23-1 is an ORF for which the function is uncertain. Trimming took 2 bases from V and 1 from J, leaving 11 bases between them. The CDR3 has 15 residues. The CDR3 here is CASSQMQGRNTEAFF. The DNA of the CDR3 is TGCGCCAGCAGTCAAATGCAGGGGAGGAACACTGAAGCTTTCTTT.

The chain has TRBV9 and TRBJ2-5, with D perhaps matching TRBD2 (5 bases). Germline V lookup: CDR1 SGDLS, CDR2 YYNGEE. This CDR3 contains 19 residues. V shed 0 bases and J shed 4 bases, with 25 bases lying between them. CDR3 bases: TGTGCCAGCAGCGTAGGGCCAGGCCCGGGGAAGGGTTTGACAGAGACCCAGTACTTC. Its protein product is CASSVGPGPGKGLTETQYF.

J is TRBJ2-5 and V is TRBV18, with D maybe TRBD2 (6 bases). The CDR3 runs 14 residues. The V gene's germline CDR1 is KGHSH and CDR2 LQKENI. V gave up 0 bases and J gave up 4 bases, with 9 bases separating them. The CDR3 loop is CASSPPGGLETQYF. CDR3 coding DNA: TGTGCCAGCTCACCACCCGGAGGGCTAGAGACCCAGTACTTC.

This clone appeared a single time. CDR3 residues: CASTRRTVSSGNTIYF. The CDR3 nucleotides read TGTGCCAGTACTAGACGGACGGTTAGCTCTGGAAACACCATATATTTT. V usage is TRBV7-2 and J usage is TRBJ1-3; D remains unclear. The CDR3 has 16 residues. CDR1 is SGHTA and CDR2 is FQGNSA in the germline V gene. With 9 bases removed from V and 0 bases from J, the gap between germline ends came to 18 bases. Drawing the rest from reference TRBV7-2 and TRBJ1-3, the complete variable domain is GAGVSQSPSNKVTEKGKDVELRCDPISGHTALYWYRQSLGQGLEFLIYFQGNSAPDKSGLPSDRFSAERTGGSVSTLTIQRTQQEDSAVYLCASTRRTVSSGNTIYFGEGSWLTVV.